The present T cell receptor beta chain was sequenced within a study of shared T cell receptors in the human thymus. Some clones are missing from TCRdb's copy, which holds only in-frame ones; the method was immunoSEQ multiplex PCR. The repertoire holds about 500,000 clones, with approximately 78% as singletons. This clone has a handful of counts. V was pared by 2 bases and J by 4 bases, with 8 bases of the junction left unmatched. CDR3 length: 16 amino acids. Germline CDR1 KGHSH, CDR2 LQKENI. This same sample was also taken into another study, of human thymus T cells.

This receptor was taken from a boy under two years old with a congenital heart defect. Sequenced input: thymocytes. V is TRBV18 and J is TRBJ2-7; 10 bases fit TRBD2. The CDR3 bases are TGTGCCAGCTCACCAGACGAGCGGGAGGGCCGGTACGAGCAGTACTTC. This sequence encodes CASSPDEREGRYEQYF.